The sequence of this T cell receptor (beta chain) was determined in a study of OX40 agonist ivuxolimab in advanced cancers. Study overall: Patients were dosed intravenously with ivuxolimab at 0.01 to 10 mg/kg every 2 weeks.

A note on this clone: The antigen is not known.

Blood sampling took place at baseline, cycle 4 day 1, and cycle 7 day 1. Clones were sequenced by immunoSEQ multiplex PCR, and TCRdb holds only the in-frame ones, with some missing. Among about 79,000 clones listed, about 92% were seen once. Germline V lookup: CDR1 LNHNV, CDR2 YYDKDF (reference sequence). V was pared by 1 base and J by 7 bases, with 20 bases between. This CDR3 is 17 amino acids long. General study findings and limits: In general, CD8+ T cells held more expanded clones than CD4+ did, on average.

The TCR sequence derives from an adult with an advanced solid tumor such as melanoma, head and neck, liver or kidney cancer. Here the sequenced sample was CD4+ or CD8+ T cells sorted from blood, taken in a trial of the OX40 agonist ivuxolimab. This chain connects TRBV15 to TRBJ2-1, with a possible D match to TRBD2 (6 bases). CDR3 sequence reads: CATSRVPGGAFGNEQFF. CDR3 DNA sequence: TGTGCCACCAGCAGAGTTCCCGGGGGTGCCTTTGGGAATGAGCAGTTCTTC.